The rows below give T cell receptor beta chains drawn from one sample of a study of blood T cell repertoires in COVID-19. Sequencing was performed with immunoSEQ multiplex PCR; in TCRdb, only in-frame clones are kept and a portion is missing. The repertoire includes about 300,000 clones, 65% to 90% of them detected once, and less than 4.5% sits in the top ten. Sequencing input: PBMCs or T cells enriched from blood (not recorded which). The source of these receptors is a man aged 25-45 years who had recovered from COVID-19. Each CDR3 is given with its conserved first and last residue. The D gene is left open where the match is weak. Not every row has a clone size; where given, it reads once, few, many or a size class.

d_call	v_call	clone_size	j_call	cdr3_nt	cdr3_aa
NA	TRBV18	few	TRBJ2-7	TGTGCCAGCTCACCTATACAGGGACCCGGGATGGAGCAGTACTTC	CASSPIQGPGMEQYF
TRBD2	TRBV4-1	NA	TRBJ2-7	TGCGCCAGCAGCCAGCCCGCGGGAGGAATTTACGAGCAGTACTTC	CASSQPAGGIYEQYF
TRBD2	TRBV5-4	NA	TRBJ2-5	TGTGCCAGCACCCTGTCGGCGGGGGGGCCGGAGACCCAGTACTTC	CASTLSAGGPETQYF
NA	TRBV5-1	NA	TRBJ1-1	TGCGCCAGCAGCTTGGCAGGGGCTGGGACTGAAGCTTTCTTT	CASSLAGAGTEAFF
TRBD2	TRBV4-1	NA	TRBJ2-7	TGCGCCAGCAGCCTTTCTACTCAACTAGCGGGGGACTACGAGCAGTACTTC	CASSLSTQLAGDYEQYF
TRBD1	TRBV7-6	NA	TRBJ2-3	TGTGCCAGCAGCTTCGGGACAGTCACAGATACGCAGTATTTT	CASSFGTVTDTQYF
TRBD1	TRBV19	NA	TRBJ2-1	TGTGCCAGTAGTATAGCCCCACATACAGGGGGCCGATACAATGAGCAGTTCTTC	CASSIAPHTGGRYNEQFF
TRBD1	TRBV7-9	NA	TRBJ2-5	TGTGCCAGCAGCTCGTACAGGGGCCAAGAGACCCAGTACTTC	CASSSYRGQETQYF
NA	TRBV21-1	NA	TRBJ2-2	TGTGCCAGCAGCAAAGTTGGAGAGAAAAACACCGGGGAGCTGTTTTTT	CASSKVGEKNTGELFF
TRBD1	TRBV20-1	once	TRBJ2-7	TGCAGTGCTAGTTTTGCGGGACAGGGGTATAACGAGCAGTACTTC	CSASFAGQGYNEQYF
NA	TRBV5-1	NA	TRBJ1-1	TGCGCCAGCAGCTTGAGAGGGGAGGAGGCTTTCTTT	CASSLRGEEAFF
TRBD2	TRBV24-1	once	TRBJ2-1	TGTGCCACCAGTGAAGGGGGGACTAGCGGGAGTAATGAGCAGTTCTTC	CATSEGGTSGSNEQFF
TRBD1	TRBV14	NA	TRBJ1-1	TGTGCCAGCAGCCGAGAACGGACAGGGGGTGAAGCTTTCTTT	CASSRERTGGEAFF
NA	TRBV29-1	NA	TRBJ2-7	TGCAGCGGGGTTGAGGCAATACCTCCCTACGAGCAGTACTTC	CSGVEAIPPYEQYF
TRBD1	TRBV6-4	NA	TRBJ1-2	TGTGCCAGCAGTGTCCGACAGGGTGAAGATCCTAAGTATGGCTACACCTTC	CASSVRQGEDPKYGYTF
TRBD2	TRBV13	NA	TRBJ2-3	TGTGCCAGCAGCTCCGGGACTAGCGAGCATTTT	CASSSGTSEHF
NA	TRBV3-1/TRBV3-2	NA	TRBJ2-1	TGTGCCAGCAGCCAACGGTCAGCGAGGGCCCGCTCCTACAATGAGCAGTTCTTC	CASSQRSARARSYNEQFF
NA	TRBV10-3	NA	TRBJ1-3	TGTGCCATCGGGGGGGGGAGCTCTGGAAACACCATATATTTT	CAIGGGSSGNTIYF
TRBD1	TRBV14	once	TRBJ2-7	TGTGCCAGCAGCCAAGGTCGGGACAGGGGAACCTACGAGCAGTACTTC	CASSQGRDRGTYEQYF
TRBD2	TRBV30	NA	TRBJ2-1	TGTGCCGGGGGGGGATTCGTCGTGAATGAGCAGTTCTTC	CAGGGFVVNEQFF
TRBD2	TRBV11-3	NA	TRBJ2-4	TGTGCCAGCAGCCTAGCGGGTCAGATCGCCAAAAACATTCAGTACTTC	CASSLAGQIAKNIQYF
NA	TRBV7-8	NA	TRBJ2-1	TGTGCCAGCAGCTTAGCGCGGGTCCTTCAGGGGATATCCGCCTACAATGAGCAGTTCTTC	CASSLARVLQGISAYNEQFF
TRBD2	TRBV5-1	NA	TRBJ2-5	TGCGCCAGCAGCTTGGGGGGGACTAGCGGGAGTCCCACGGGGGAGACCCAGTACTTC	CASSLGGTSGSPTGETQYF
TRBD2	TRBV11-3	NA	TRBJ2-7	TGTGCCAGCAGCTACGGGACTAGCGGGAGGGTGATGAAGCAGTACTTC	CASSYGTSGRVMKQYF
NA	TRBV12-3/TRBV12-4	NA	TRBJ1-5	TGTGCCAGCGTACATCGGGTGTTTCAGCCCCAGCATTTT	CASVHRVFQPQHF
NA	TRBV4-1	NA	TRBJ2-7	TGCGCCAGCAGCCAAGAAGCGGGTGCCTCCTACGAGCAGTACTTC	CASSQEAGASYEQYF
NA	TRBV19	NA	TRBJ2-3	TGTGCCAGTACAATGGGGGACACATCTAGCACAGATACGCAGTATTTT	CASTMGDTSSTDTQYF
TRBD1	TRBV19	few	TRBJ1-1	TGTGCCAGTAGTATGAAGGGGGCCGGGACTGAAGCTTTCTTT	CASSMKGAGTEAFF
NA	TRBV14	NA	TRBJ2-1	TGTGCCAGCAGCCTCCAGGGAGGTTATAATGAGCAGTTCTTC	CASSLQGGYNEQFF
NA	TRBV9	NA	TRBJ1-6	TGTGCCAGCAGCGCCCGGACTTATAATTCACCCCTCCACTTT	CASSARTYNSPLHF
TRBD1	TRBV28	NA	TRBJ1-1	TGTGCCAGCAGTCCTCGACTGGGGACAGGGATCGATGAAGCTTTCTTT	CASSPRLGTGIDEAFF